This T cell receptor (beta chain) was identified during a study of beta chain features in type 1 diabetes. Losses at the gene ends were 4 bases for V and 1 base for J; bases not matched to a gene: 8. The CDR3 consists of 16 residues. Germline V gene lookup returns CDR1 SGHAT and CDR2 FQNNGV. As every portion of the isolated RNA was reverse transcribed, the sequencing read expressed TCRB transcripts. The protocol was immunoSEQ multiplex PCR, while the TCRdb copy is restricted to in-frame clones and leaves out a portion. Of some 900,000 clones listed, roughly 17% are singletons. This TCR was sampled from a woman aged 18 to 35 in good health. This chain uses TRBV11-2 with TRBJ2-7, with TRBD1 identical over 9 bases. The sequenced material came from naive CD4+ T cells from blood. DNA for the CDR3: TGTGCCAGCAGCTCCATAAGGGACAGGGTTTCCTACGAGCAGTACTTC. This sequence encodes CASSSIRDRVSYEQYF.